The 20 T cell receptor beta chains listed next were all sequenced from one sample in a study of T cells in Graves' hyperthyroidism and ophthalmopathy. From RNA transcripts, TCR beta CDR3 regions were amplified. RT-PCR in the first round (using the HTBI primer set) targeted the TCR CDR3. MiXCR was run by TCRdb on the multiplex PCR reads, yielding one entry per CDR3 protein. The sample comprises approximately 220,000 distinct CDR3 sequences, 18% of which are singletons, and 44% rests with the top ten. Sequenced input: blood. The receptors shown here come from a middle-aged man with Graves' hyperthyroidism.

This clonotype was found many times. The V gene is TRBV10-3, the J gene TRBJ2-5, with 10 bases fitting TRBD2. The CDR3 spans 14 residues. Looked up from germline, CDR1 is ENHRY and CDR2 is SYGVKD. The trim removed 5 bases at V and 5 bases at J, leaving 5 bases unmatched. In DNA, the CDR3 is TGTGCCATCAGTCTAGCGGGGGTGGTGGAGACCCAGTACTTC. Encoded protein: CAISLAGVVETQYF.

This clonotype was seen repeatedly, ten times or more. This chain uses TRBV6-1 with TRBJ2-3; perhaps TRBD1 as D (6 bases). The length of the CDR3 is 15 residues. V was cut by 5 bases and J by 3 bases, with 15 bases left in between. Per the germline V gene, CDR1 is MNHNS and CDR2 is SASEGT. The CDR3 DNA sequence: TGTGCCAGCAGTCTACTACAGGGAGTGACAGATACGCAGTATTTT. It translates to CASSLLQGVTDTQYF.

This clonotype was detected ten times or more. The chain combines TRBV9 with TRBJ2-1, with 10 bases fitting TRBD1. The CDR3 runs 15 residues. The V gene end was trimmed by 0 bases and the J gene end by 5 bases; junction bases not matched to a gene: 2. In germline, CDR1 is SGDLS, CDR2 YYNGEE. The CDR3 DNA reads as TGTGCCAGCAGCGTAGAGGACAGGGGGAACAATGAGCAGTTCTTC. Encoded protein: CASSVEDRGNNEQFF.

The rearrangement uses TRBV7-2 and TRBJ1-1; no clear D gene. The CDR3 runs to 15 residues. The ends were cut back, 1 base at V and 1 base at J, with 10 bases in the middle. Germline V gene data show CDR1 as SGHTA and CDR2 as FQGNSA. In DNA, the CDR3 is TGTGCCAGCAGCTTAGAGGCGGTCACGAACACTGAAGCTTTCTTT. Amino acids: CASSLEAVTNTEAFF.

The chain is built from TRBV29-1 and TRBJ1-1, with TRBD1 identical over 7 bases. With 7 bases clipped from V and 5 bases from J, the junction kept 10 bases outside the gene matches. CDR1 is SQVTM and CDR2 is ANQGSEA in the germline V gene. CDR3 length: 13 amino acids. The DNA for the CDR3 is TGCAGCGACTACAGGGGTGGAGGGACTGAAGCTTTCTTT. Protein product: CSDYRGGGTEAFF.

The table lists this clonotype with many counts. The chain joins TRBV6-5 to TRBJ1-2, with TRBD1 as a possible D gene (5 bases). Deletions cut 0 bases from V and 5 bases from J, with 16 bases between. There are 16 residues in the CDR3. Germline V gene sequence: CDR1 MNHEY, CDR2 SVGAGI. The CDR3 DNA reads as TGTGCCAGCAGTTACTCAAAAACAGGAGAACGTTATGGCTACACCTTC. It yields the protein CASSYSKTGERYGYTF.

This clonotype was picked up many times. The chain couples TRBV12-3 or TRBV12-4 to TRBJ1-1; D is undetermined. Trimming left V 2 bases short and J 2 bases short, with 18 bases between. This CDR3 is 17 amino acids long. For the CDR3, the DNA is TGTGCCAGCAGTTTATTCGCCCCGTGGGAGTTAAACACTGAAGCTTTCTTT. Protein: CASSLFAPWELNTEAFF.

Details on this clonotype: A read error is possible here, since a much larger clone lies one base away. The chain couples TRBV20-1 to TRBJ2-2; 7 positions agree with TRBD2. The V segment lost 5 bases and the J segment 4 bases; nucleotides outside the gene matches: 4. CDR1 is DFQATT and CDR2 is SNEGSKA in the germline V gene (reference sequence). CDR3 size: 13 residues. CDR3 nucleotide sequence: TGCAGTGCTCGCGGGGGTGGCACCGGGGAGCTGTTTTTT. Translated: CSARGGGTGELFF.

This clonotype has a handful of counts. The chain is built from TRBV29-1 and TRBJ2-5; a weak D match, TRBD2 (6 bases). V was cut by 6 bases and J by 1 base, with 12 bases left in between. This CDR3 spans 13 amino acids. Germline assignment: CDR1 SQVTM and CDR2 ANQGSEA. This chain's CDR3 is CSVGTGLQETQYF. The CDR3 region has the DNA TGCAGCGTGGGAACGGGACTCCAAGAGACCCAGTACTTC.

This clonotype was observed many times. CDR3 DNA sequence: TGTGCCAGCAGCTTGGGGCAGGATGGCTACACCTTC. It yields the protein CASSLGQDGYTF. The chain has TRBV11-2 and TRBJ1-2; perhaps TRBD1 as D (5 bases). The germline V and J ends were trimmed by 3 bases and 6 bases, with 8 bases remaining between them. This CDR3 contains 12 residues. Germline V CDR1 and CDR2: SGHAT, FQNNGV.

Many counts were recorded for this clonotype. The chain recombines TRBV6-2 or TRBV6-3 with TRBJ2-5, with no clear D. The CDR3 contains 15 residues. CDR1 and CDR2 (germline): MNHEY, SVGEGT. V gave up 0 bases and J gave up 5 bases, with 13 bases separating them. The CDR3 is CASSYSIAGAETQYF. The CDR3 coding sequence is TGTGCCAGCAGTTACTCGATTGCAGGTGCGGAGACCCAGTACTTC.

This clonotype was counted at least ten times. V is TRBV12-3 or TRBV12-4 and J is TRBJ2-7; no clear D. The CDR3 totals 12 residues. The germline V and J ends were trimmed by 3 bases and 3 bases, with 6 bases remaining between them. The CDR3 region is CASSFLSYEQYF. The CDR3 DNA reads TGTGCCAGCAGTTTTCTCAGCTACGAGCAGTACTTC.

The sample holds many counts of this clonotype. This sequence joins TRBV7-2 and TRBJ2-3; the match to TRBD2 covers 8 bases. Germline V CDR1 and CDR2: SGHTA, FQGNSA. With 0 bases clipped from V and 1 base from J, the junction kept 6 bases outside the gene matches. The CDR3 covers 17 residues. Written as DNA, the CDR3 is TGTGCCAGCAGCTTAGCCCTGGGCGGGGGGCGCACAGATACGCAGTATTTT. It encodes CASSLALGGGRTDTQYF.

This clonotype was recorded many times. V is TRBV7-9 and J is TRBJ1-1; perhaps TRBD1 as D (6 bases). Between the trimmed V and J ends, which lost 5 bases and 4 bases, there was a span of 20 bases. The germline V gene has CDR1 SEHNR and CDR2 FQNEAQ (reference sequence). The CDR3 runs 16 residues. CDR3 sequence reads: CASSPDRTLRATEAFF. The CDR3 DNA reads TGTGCCAGCAGCCCCGACAGGACCCTGCGGGCCACTGAAGCTTTCTTT.

The V and J genes are TRBV11-3 and TRBJ2-2; 8 bases align to TRBD1. In germline, CDR1 is SGHNT, CDR2 YENEEA. The CDR3 covers 14 residues. V lost 3 bases, J lost 9 bases, and 6 bases stayed unmatched. CDR3 nucleotides: TGTGCCAGCAGCTTCGGACAGGGTTCCAGGGAGCTGTTTTTT. Translating it yields CASSFGQGSRELFF.

The chain couples TRBV4-2 to TRBJ2-3, with D perhaps matching TRBD1 or TRBD2 (5 bases each). Trimming cost V 1 base and J 0 bases, with 14 bases left between them. The CDR3 runs to 17 residues. Germline values: CDR1 LGHNA, CDR2 YNFKEQ. The CDR3 is CASSQGIRGSSTDTQYF. The CDR3 DNA is TGTGCCAGCAGCCAAGGGATACGGGGCTCTAGCACAGATACGCAGTATTTT.

This clonotype was observed many times. The gene calls are TRBV20-1 and TRBJ2-3; the D gene is possibly TRBD2 (6 bases). The CDR3 extends over 14 amino acids. Germline CDR1 DFQATT, CDR2 SNEGSKA (reference sequence). The V gene lost 0 bases and the J gene lost 8 bases, with 15 bases spanning the gap. The CDR3 DNA follows: TGCAGTGCTAGAGATGCGGGGAGCGCAGGTACGCAGTATTTT. It is translated as CSARDAGSAGTQYF.

This clonotype was counted ten times or more. This rearrangement joins TRBV10-3 to TRBJ1-5; possible D gene TRBD1, 6 bases. Between the trimmed V and J ends, which lost 3 bases and 0 bases, there was a span of 9 bases. The germline V gene has CDR1 ENHRY and CDR2 SYGVKD. This CDR3 has 15 amino acids. The CDR3 region is CAISERGDSNQPQHF. In nucleotides, the CDR3 is TGTGCCATCAGTGAAAGGGGGGATAGCAATCAGCCCCAGCATTTT.

This chain connects TRBV5-1 to TRBJ2-5, with no clear D. V was pared by 2 bases and J by 4 bases, with 9 bases between. The germline gives CDR1 SGHRS, CDR2 YFSETQ. This CDR3 is built from 13 residues. DNA of the CDR3: TGCGCCAGCAGCTTTTCTGGGGTAGAGACCCAGTACTTC. It yields the protein CASSFSGVETQYF.

This clonotype was found a few times. V gene TRBV9 combines with J gene TRBJ2-7; a possible D gene is TRBD1 (6 bases). Germline assignment: CDR1 SGDLS and CDR2 YYNGEE. CDR3 length: 13 amino acids. V was shortened by 0 bases and J by 7 bases, with 11 bases between the two germline ends. The CDR3 coding sequence is TGTGCCAGCAGCGTAGGGACAGTGGGGGAGCAGTACTTC. It translates to CASSVGTVGEQYF.